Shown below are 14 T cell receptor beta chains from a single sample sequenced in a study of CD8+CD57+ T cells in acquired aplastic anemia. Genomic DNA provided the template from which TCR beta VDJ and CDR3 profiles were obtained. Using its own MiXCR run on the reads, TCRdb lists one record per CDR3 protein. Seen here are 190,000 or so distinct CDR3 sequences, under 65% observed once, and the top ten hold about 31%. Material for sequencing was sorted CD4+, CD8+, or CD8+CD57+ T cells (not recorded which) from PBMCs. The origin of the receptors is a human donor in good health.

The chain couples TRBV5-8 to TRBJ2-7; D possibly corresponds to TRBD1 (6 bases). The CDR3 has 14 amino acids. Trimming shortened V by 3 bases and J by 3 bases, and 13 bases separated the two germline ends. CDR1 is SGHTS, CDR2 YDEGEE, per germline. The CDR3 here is CASSSRETGYEQYF. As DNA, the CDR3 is TGTGCCAGCAGCTCAAGAGAGACAGGCTACGAGCAGTACTTC.

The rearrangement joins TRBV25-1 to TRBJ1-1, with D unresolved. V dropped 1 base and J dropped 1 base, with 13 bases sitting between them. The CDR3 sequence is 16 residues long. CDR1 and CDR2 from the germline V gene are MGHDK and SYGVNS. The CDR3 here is CASSESTLGGNTEAFF. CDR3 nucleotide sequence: TGTGCCAGCAGTGAATCGACGCTCGGTGGGAACACTGAAGCTTTCTTT.

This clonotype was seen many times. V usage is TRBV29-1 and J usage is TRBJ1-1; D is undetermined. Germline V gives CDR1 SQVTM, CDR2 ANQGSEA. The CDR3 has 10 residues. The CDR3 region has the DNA TGCAGTGCTCTGAACACTGAAGCTTTCTTT. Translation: CSALNTEAFF.

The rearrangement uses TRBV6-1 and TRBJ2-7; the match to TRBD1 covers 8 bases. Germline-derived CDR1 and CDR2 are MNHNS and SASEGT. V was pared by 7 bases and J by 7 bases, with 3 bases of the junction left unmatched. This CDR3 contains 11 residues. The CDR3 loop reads CASKTGEEQYF. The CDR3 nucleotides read TGTGCCAGCAAGACAGGGGAAGAGCAGTACTTC.

Here the CDR3 DNA reads TGCGCCAGCAGCTGGGGACTAGCGGGAGGGTATGAGCAGTTCTTC. As protein: CASSWGLAGGYEQFF. This sequence joins TRBV5-1 and TRBJ2-1, with TRBD2 matching 16 bases. The germline gives CDR1 SGHRS, CDR2 YFSETQ. V lost 3 bases and J lost 8; bases outside the gene matches: 2. The CDR3 contains 15 residues. Full variable domain (remainder filled in from reference TRBV5-1 and TRBJ2-1): KAGVTQTPRYLIKTRGQQVTLSCSPISGHRSVSWYQQTPGQGLQFLFEYFSETQRNKGNFPGRFSGRQFSNSRSEMNVSTLELGDSALYLCASSWGLAGGYEQFFGPGTRLTVL.

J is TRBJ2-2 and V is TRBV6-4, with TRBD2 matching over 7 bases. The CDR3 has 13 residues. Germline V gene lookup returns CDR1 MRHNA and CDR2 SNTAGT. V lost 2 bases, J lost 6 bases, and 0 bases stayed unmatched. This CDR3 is CASSDGRAGELFF. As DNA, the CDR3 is TGTGCCAGCAGTGACGGGAGGGCCGGGGAGCTGTTTTTT.

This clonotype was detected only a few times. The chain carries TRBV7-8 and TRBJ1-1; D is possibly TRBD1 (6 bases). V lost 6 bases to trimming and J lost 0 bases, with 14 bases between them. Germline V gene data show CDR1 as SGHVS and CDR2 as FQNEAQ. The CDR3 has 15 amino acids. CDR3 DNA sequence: TGTGCCAGCAGGGAGACGGGACATTTGAACACTGAAGCTTTCTTT. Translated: CASRETGHLNTEAFF. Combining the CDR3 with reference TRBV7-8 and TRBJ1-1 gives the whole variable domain GAGVSQSPRYKVAKRGQDVALRCDPISGHVSLFWYQQALGQGPEFLTYFQNEAQLDKSGLPSDRFFAERPEGSVSTLKIQRTQQEDSAVYLCASRETGHLNTEAFFGQGTRLTVV.

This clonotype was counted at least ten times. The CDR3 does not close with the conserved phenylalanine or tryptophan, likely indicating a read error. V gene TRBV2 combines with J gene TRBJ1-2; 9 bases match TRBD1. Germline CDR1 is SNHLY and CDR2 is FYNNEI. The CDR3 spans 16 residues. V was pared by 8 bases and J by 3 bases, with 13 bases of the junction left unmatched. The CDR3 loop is CASRRAQQGADYGYTL. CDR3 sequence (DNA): TGTGCCAGCCGCAGAGCCCAACAGGGGGCGGACTATGGCTACACCCTC.

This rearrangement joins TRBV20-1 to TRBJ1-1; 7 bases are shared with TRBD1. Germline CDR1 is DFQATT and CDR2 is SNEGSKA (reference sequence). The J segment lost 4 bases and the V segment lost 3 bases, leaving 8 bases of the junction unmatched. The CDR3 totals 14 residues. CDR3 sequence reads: CSASWRTGATEAFF. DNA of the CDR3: TGCAGTGCTAGCTGGCGAACAGGGGCCACTGAAGCTTTCTTT.

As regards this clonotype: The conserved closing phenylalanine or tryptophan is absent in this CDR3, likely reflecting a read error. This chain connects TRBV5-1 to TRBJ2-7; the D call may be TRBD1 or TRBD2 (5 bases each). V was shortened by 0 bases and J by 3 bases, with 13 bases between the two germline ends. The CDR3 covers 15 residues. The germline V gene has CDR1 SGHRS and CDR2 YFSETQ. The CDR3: CASSLAEGRFYEQYI. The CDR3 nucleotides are TGCGCCAGCAGCTTGGCCGAGGGACGATTCTACGAGCAGTACATC.

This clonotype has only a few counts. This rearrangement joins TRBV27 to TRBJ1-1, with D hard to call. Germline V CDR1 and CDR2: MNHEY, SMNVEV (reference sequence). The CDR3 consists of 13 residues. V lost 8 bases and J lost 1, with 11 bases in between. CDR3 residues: CASGVAWNTEAFF. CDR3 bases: TGTGCCAGCGGGGTGGCTTGGAACACTGAAGCTTTCTTT.

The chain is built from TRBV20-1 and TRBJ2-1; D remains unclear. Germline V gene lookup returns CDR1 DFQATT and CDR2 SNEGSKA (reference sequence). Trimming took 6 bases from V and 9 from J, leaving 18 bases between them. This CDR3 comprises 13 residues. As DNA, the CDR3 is TGCAGTGCCCCCCGCGGTGGTGGCCCTGAGCAGTTCTTC. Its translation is CSAPRGGGPEQFF.

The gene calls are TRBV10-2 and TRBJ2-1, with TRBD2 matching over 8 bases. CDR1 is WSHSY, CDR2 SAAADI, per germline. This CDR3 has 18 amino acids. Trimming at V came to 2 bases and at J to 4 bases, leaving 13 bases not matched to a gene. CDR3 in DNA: TGCGCCAGCAGTGAGGTCCCGGGACTAGTCAAAGAGTACAATGAGCAGTTCTTC. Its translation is CASSEVPGLVKEYNEQFF.

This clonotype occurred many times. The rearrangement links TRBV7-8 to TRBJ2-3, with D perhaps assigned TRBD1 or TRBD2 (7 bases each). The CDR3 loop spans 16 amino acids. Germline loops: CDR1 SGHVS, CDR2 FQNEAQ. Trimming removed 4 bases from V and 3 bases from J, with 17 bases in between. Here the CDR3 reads CASSSIIRGGTDTQYF. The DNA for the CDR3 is TGTGCCAGCAGCTCCATTATCAGGGGGGGAACAGATACGCAGTATTTT.